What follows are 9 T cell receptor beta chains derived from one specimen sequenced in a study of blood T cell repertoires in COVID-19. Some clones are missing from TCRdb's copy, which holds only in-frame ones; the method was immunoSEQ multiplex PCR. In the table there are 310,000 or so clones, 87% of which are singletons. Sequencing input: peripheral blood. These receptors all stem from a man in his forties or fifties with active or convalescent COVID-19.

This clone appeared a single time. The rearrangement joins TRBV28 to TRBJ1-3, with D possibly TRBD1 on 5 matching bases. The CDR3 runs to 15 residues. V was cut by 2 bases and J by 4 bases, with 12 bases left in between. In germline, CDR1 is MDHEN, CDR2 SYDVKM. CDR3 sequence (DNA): TGTGCCAGCAGTTTAGCCGGGACTATCGGAAACACCATATATTTT. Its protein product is CASSLAGTIGNTIYF.

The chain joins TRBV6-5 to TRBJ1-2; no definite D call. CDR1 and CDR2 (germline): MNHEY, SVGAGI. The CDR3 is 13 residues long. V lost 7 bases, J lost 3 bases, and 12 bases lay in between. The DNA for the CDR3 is TGTGCCAGCAAAGTCCAAGAGGACTATGGCTACACCTTC. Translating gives CASKVQEDYGYTF.

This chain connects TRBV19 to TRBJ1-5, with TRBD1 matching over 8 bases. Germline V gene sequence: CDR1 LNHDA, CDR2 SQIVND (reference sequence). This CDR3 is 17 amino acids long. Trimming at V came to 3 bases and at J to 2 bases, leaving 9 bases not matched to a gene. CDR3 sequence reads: CASSIIPGQGGNQPQHF. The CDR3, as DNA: TGTGCCAGTAGTATCATCCCCGGACAGGGAGGCAATCAGCCCCAGCATTTT.

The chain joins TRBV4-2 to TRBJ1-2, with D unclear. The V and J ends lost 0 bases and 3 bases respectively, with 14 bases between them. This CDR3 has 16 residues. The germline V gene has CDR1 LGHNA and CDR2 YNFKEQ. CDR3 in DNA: TGTGCCAGCAGCCAAGATCGGGTTAAGCTTGACTATGGCTACACCTTC. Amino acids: CASSQDRVKLDYGYTF.

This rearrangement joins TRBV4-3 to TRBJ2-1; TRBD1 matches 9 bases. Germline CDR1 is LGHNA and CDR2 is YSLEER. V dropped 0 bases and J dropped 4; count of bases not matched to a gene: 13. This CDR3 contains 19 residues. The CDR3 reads CASSQDDRGTVMRYNEQFF. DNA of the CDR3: TGCGCCAGCAGCCAAGATGACAGGGGGACCGTGATGAGGTACAATGAGCAGTTCTTC.

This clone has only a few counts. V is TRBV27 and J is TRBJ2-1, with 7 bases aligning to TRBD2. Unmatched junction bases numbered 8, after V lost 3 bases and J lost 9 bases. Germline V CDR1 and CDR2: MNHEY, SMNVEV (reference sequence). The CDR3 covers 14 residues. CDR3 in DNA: TGTGCCAGCAGTTTCGCGGGAGAGGGTCGTGAGCAGTTCTTC. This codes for CASSFAGEGREQFF.

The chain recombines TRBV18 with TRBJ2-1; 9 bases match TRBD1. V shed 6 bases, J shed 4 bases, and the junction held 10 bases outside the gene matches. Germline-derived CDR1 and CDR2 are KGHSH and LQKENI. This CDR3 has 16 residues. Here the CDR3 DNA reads TGTGCCAGCTCGTATAACAGGGGGCAGGGTTACAATGAGCAGTTCTTC. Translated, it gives CASSYNRGQGYNEQFF.

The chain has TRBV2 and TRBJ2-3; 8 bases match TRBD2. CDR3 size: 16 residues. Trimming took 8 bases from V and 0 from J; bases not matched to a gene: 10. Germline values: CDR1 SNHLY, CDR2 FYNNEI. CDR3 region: CASGAGSGGSTDTQYF. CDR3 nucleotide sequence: TGTGCCAGCGGGGCAGGGAGCGGGGGTAGCACAGATACGCAGTATTTT. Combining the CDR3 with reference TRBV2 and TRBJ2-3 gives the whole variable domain EPEVTQTPSHQVTQMGQEVILRCVPISNHLYFYWYRQILGQKVEFLVSFYNNEISEKSEIFDDQFSVERPDGSNFTLKIRSTKLEDSAMYFCASGAGSGGSTDTQYFGPGTRLTVL.

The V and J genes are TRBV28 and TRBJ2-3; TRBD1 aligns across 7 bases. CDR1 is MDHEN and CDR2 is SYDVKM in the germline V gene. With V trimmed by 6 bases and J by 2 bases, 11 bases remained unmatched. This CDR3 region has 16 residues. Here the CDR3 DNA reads TGTGCCAGCAGACCAATGACAGGGACGGACACAGATACGCAGTATTTT. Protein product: CASRPMTGTDTDTQYF.